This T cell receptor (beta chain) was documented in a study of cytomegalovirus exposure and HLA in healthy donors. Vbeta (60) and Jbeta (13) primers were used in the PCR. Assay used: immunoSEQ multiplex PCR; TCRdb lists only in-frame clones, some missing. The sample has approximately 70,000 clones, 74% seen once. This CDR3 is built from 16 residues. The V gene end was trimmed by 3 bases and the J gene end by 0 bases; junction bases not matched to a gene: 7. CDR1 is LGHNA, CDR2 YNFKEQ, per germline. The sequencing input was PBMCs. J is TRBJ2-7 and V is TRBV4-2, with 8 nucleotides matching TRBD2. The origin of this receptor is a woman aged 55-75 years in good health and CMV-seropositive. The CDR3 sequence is CASSHNPAGDSYEQYF. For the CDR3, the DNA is TGTGCCAGCAGCCATAATCCAGCGGGGGACTCCTACGAGCAGTACTTC.